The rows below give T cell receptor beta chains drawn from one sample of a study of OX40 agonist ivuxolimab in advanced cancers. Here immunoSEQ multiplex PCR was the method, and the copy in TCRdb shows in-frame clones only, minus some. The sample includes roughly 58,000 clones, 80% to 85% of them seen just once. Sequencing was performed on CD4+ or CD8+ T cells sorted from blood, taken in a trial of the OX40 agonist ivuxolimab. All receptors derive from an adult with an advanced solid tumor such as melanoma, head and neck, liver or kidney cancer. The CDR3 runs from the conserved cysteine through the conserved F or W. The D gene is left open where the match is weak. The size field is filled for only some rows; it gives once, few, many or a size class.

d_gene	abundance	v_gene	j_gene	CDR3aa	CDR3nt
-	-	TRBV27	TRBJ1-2	CASGKEGRAGGYTF	TGTGCCAGCGGCAAGGAGGGCAGGGCTGGGGGCTACACCTTC
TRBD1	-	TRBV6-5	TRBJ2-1	CASSYSGQGASNEQFF	TGTGCCAGCAGTTACTCGGGACAGGGGGCCTCCAATGAGCAGTTCTTC
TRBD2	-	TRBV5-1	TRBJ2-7	CASSLSGGMGTYEQYF	TGCGCCAGCAGCTTGTCGGGGGGTATGGGTACCTACGAGCAGTACTTC
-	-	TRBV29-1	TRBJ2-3	CSVRGLGSAQYF	TGCAGCGTCCGGGGTTTGGGGAGTGCGCAGTATTTT
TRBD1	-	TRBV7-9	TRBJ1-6	CASSRRSQGQLLHF	TGTGCCAGCAGCCGGAGATCACAGGGGCAGCTCCTCCACTTT
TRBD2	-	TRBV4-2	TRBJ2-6	CASSQVLAGGLSGANVLTF	TGTGCCAGCAGCCAAGTCCTAGCGGGGGGCCTCTCTGGGGCCAACGTCCTGACTTTC
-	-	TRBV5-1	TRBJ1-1	CASSERAATMNTEAFF	TGCGCCAGCAGCGAAAGGGCGGCGACTATGAACACTGAAGCTTTCTTT
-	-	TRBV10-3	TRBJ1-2	CAISEVEGLDYGYTF	TGTGCCATCAGTGAAGTCGAGGGGTTAGACTATGGCTACACCTTC
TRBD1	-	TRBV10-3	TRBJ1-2	CAITDRVNYGYTF	TGTGCCATCACGGACAGGGTCAACTATGGCTACACCTTC
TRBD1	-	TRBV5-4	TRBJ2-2	CASSPRQGNTGELFF	TGTGCCAGCAGCCCGCGACAGGGGAACACCGGGGAGCTGTTTTTT
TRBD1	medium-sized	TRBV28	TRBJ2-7	CASSSPPTGVYEQYF	TGTGCCAGCAGTTCCCCACCCACAGGGGTCTACGAGCAGTACTTC
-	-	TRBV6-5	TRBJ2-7	CASSYSGTATDEQYF	TGTGCCAGCAGTTACTCTGGGACGGCCACTGACGAGCAGTACTTC
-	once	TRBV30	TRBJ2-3	CAWTPGRRPRVTDTQYF	TGTGCCTGGACCCCAGGGCGCCGACCCCGAGTAACAGATACGCAGTATTTT
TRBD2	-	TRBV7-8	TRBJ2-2	CASSFPTVGSGSRTGELFF	TGTGCCAGCAGCTTTCCTACTGTTGGCAGCGGGAGCCGTACCGGGGAGCTGTTTTTT
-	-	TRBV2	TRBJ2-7	CASSGRQGYEQYF	TGTGCCAGCAGTGGTAGGCAGGGATACGAGCAGTACTTC
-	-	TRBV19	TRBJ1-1	CASSISATNTEAFF	TGTGCCAGTAGTATTTCGGCGACCAACACTGAAGCTTTCTTT
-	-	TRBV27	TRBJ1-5	CASRPGAFESRNQPQHF	TGTGCCAGCAGACCAGGCGCCTTTGAGTCGCGCAATCAGCCCCAGCATTTT
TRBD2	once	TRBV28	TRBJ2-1	CASSSPGLADNEQFF	TGTGCCAGCAGTTCTCCGGGACTAGCTGACAATGAGCAGTTCTTC
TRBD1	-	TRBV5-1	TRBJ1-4	CASSLQGASNEKLFF	TGCGCCAGCAGCCTTCAGGGGGCATCGAATGAAAAACTGTTTTTT
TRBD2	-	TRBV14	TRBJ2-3	CASSQGLAGGSRKTDTQYF	TGTGCCAGCAGCCAGGGACTAGCGGGGGGTTCCAGAAAAACAGATACGCAGTATTTT
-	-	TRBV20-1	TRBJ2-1	CSARQDLEQFF	TGCAGTGCTAGACAAGACTTGGAGCAGTTCTTC
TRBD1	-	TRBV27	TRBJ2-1	CASSRGTGTGSNEQFF	TGTGCCAGCAGCAGAGGGACCGGGACAGGGAGTAATGAGCAGTTCTTC